Below, 16 T cell receptor beta chains from the same sample are listed, as sequenced in a study of brain T cells in children with intractable seizures. Data came from immunoSEQ multiplex PCR; TCRdb stores just in-frame clones and leaves some out. The sample holds 110,000 or so clones, 94% seen once. The source material was peripheral blood, sampled at surgery. These receptors all come from a boy in the first two years of life with hemimegalencephaly and intractable seizures.

The CDR3 DNA is TGTGCCAGCAGCAAACAGGGACTAGCGGGAAAGGACAATGAGCAGTTCTTC. Encoded protein: CASSKQGLAGKDNEQFF. The rearrangement uses TRBV3-1 (or the pseudogene TRBV3-2) and TRBJ2-1; TRBD2 matches 13 bases. The CDR3 is 17 residues long. V dropped 5 bases and J dropped 5; count of bases not matched to a gene: 9. Germline V gene data show CDR1 as LGHDT and CDR2 as YNNKEL (reference sequence).

The rearrangement uses TRBV7-2 and TRBJ2-3, with TRBD2 as a possible D gene (5 bases). With 2 bases removed from V and 2 bases from J, the gap between germline ends came to 8 bases. The CDR3 covers 14 residues. The germline CDR1 and CDR2 sequences are SGHTA and FQGNSA. The CDR3 is CASSLSGITDTQYF. The CDR3 nucleotides read TGTGCCAGCAGCTTAAGCGGAATCACAGATACGCAGTATTTT.

The rearrangement uses TRBV7-3 and TRBJ2-1; 7 nucleotides line up with TRBD1. Germline V gives CDR1 SGHTA, CDR2 FQGTGA. The V and J ends lost 4 bases and 5 bases, in that order; junction bases with no gene match: 2. The CDR3 is 13 amino acids. In DNA, the CDR3 is TGTGCCAGCAGCTATGACAGGGACAATGAGCAGTTCTTC. Translation gives CASSYDRDNEQFF.

The genes are TRBV19 and TRBJ1-5; a possible D gene is TRBD1 (5 bases). V gave up 2 bases and J gave up 2 bases, with 10 bases separating them. CDR1 and CDR2 (germline): LNHDA, SQIVND (reference sequence). The CDR3 is made up of 15 amino acids. Here the CDR3 reads CASSIRGGGNQPQHF. CDR3 nucleotides: TGTGCCAGTAGTATAAGGGGAGGAGGCAATCAGCCCCAGCATTTT.

This clone was observed a single time. This chain connects TRBV9 to TRBJ2-3, with 12 bases fitting TRBD1. Germline V gene sequence: CDR1 SGDLS, CDR2 YYNGEE. V was clipped by 3 bases and J by 2 bases; unmatched bases: 1. This CDR3 has 15 amino acids. The chain's CDR3 is CASSGGQGATDTQYF. CDR3 nucleotides: TGTGCCAGCAGCGGGGGACAGGGGGCCACAGATACGCAGTATTTT.

The V and J genes are TRBV10-3 and TRBJ2-4; D call uncertain. With 11 bases removed from V and 9 bases from J, the gap between germline ends came to 17 bases. The CDR3 length is 12 residues. Germline V gene sequence: CDR1 ENHRY, CDR2 SYGVKD. CDR3 amino acids: CALSWVSSIQYF. The CDR3 DNA follows: TGTGCCCTCTCGTGGGTTAGTAGCATTCAGTACTTC.

The chain recombines TRBV30 with TRBJ2-1; D not resolved. Trimming took off 0 bases at V and 15 bases at J, with 15 bases between the two ends. The CDR3 runs to 12 residues. CDR1 is GTSNPN, CDR2 SVGIG, per germline (reference sequence). DNA for the CDR3: TGTGCCTGGAGTGTGGGGTCAGCCCCCGGGTTCTTC. It yields the protein CAWSVGSAPGFF.

V is TRBV5-1 and J is TRBJ2-1; D remains ambiguous. Trimming pared 4 bases from V and 7 bases from J, leaving 3 bases between. CDR1 and CDR2 (germline): SGHRS, YFSETQ. The CDR3 length is 10 residues. The CDR3 loop reads CASSVNEQFF. CDR3 nucleotide sequence: TGCGCCAGCAGCGTTAATGAGCAGTTCTTC.

The V and J genes are TRBV12-2 and TRBJ2-3; TRBD2 is taken as the D call from the table, unchecked against the DNA. TRBV12-2 is marked as a pseudogene. This CDR3 contains 20 residues. The CDR3 bases are TGTGCAAGTCGCTTAGCGGCGGTGGTGGGGGAGCGGGAGAACACAGATACGCAGTATTTT. It codes for CASRLAAVVGERENTDTQYF.

The rearrangement uses TRBV28 and TRBJ2-3; 11 positions agree with TRBD2. Per the germline V gene, CDR1 is MDHEN and CDR2 is SYDVKM. The V and J ends lost 4 bases and 4 bases, in that order; junction bases with no gene match: 13. The CDR3 has 18 amino acids. This CDR3 is CASSSLGTSGRVSDTQYF. For the CDR3, the DNA is TGTGCCAGCAGTTCGCTAGGCACTAGCGGGAGAGTATCAGATACGCAGTATTTT.

The V gene is TRBV5-6, the J gene TRBJ2-5; D unresolved. The length of the CDR3 is 16 residues. Trimming removed 7 bases at V and 2 bases at J, with 21 bases between. In germline, CDR1 is SGHDT, CDR2 YYEEEE. The CDR3 DNA reads TGTGCCAGCCACTTCCTAACCCCCATGCGTCAAGAGACCCAGTACTTC. Amino acid sequence: CASHFLTPMRQETQYF.

V gene TRBV4-2 combines with J gene TRBJ2-1; D is unresolved. This CDR3 has 16 residues. Germline assignment: CDR1 LGHNA and CDR2 YNFKEQ. V shed 8 bases and J shed 0 bases, with 17 bases lying between them. The CDR3 DNA follows: TGTGCCAGCGCTCCTCCACCGAGGACCTCCTACAATGAGCAGTTCTTC. Amino acids: CASAPPPRTSYNEQFF.

This clone came up once. V is TRBV7-3 and J is TRBJ2-1; 10 positions agree with TRBD2. J was trimmed by 8 bases and V by 6 bases; bases with no gene match: 10. The germline V gene encodes CDR1 SGHTA and CDR2 FQGTGA. The CDR3 covers 15 residues. The CDR3 DNA follows: TGTGCCAGCAGTCAAGCGGGAGGGCTTAGGTATGAGCAGTTCTTC. Encoded protein: CASSQAGGLRYEQFF.

The chain joins TRBV3-1 (or the pseudogene TRBV3-2) to TRBJ2-3, with TRBD2 identical over 12 bases. CDR3 size: 16 residues. The V segment lost 4 bases and the J segment 0 bases; nucleotides outside the gene matches: 2. Germline V gene data show CDR1 as LGHDT and CDR2 as YNNKEL (reference sequence). CDR3 residues: CASSPLAGGSTDTQYF. CDR3 DNA sequence: TGTGCCAGCAGCCCCCTAGCGGGAGGGAGCACAGATACGCAGTATTTT.

In nucleotides, the CDR3 is TGTGCCAGTACCCGGAACCGGGACAGGGTTTATCAGCCCCAGCATTTT. Amino acids: CASTRNRDRVYQPQHF. V and J are TRBV19 and TRBJ1-5, with TRBD1 matching over 9 bases. CDR1 and CDR2 from the germline V gene are LNHDA and SQIVND (reference sequence). The CDR3 consists of 16 residues. V lost 7 bases and J lost 5; bases outside the gene matches: 12.

The rearrangement uses TRBV19 and TRBJ2-4; 14 positions agree with TRBD2. The V gene end was trimmed by 2 bases and the J gene end by 2 bases; junction bases not matched to a gene: 5. The length of the CDR3 is 18 residues. Per the germline V gene, CDR1 is LNHDA and CDR2 is SQIVND (reference sequence). This chain's CDR3 is CASSIKRLAGGPKNIQYF. The CDR3 DNA is TGTGCCAGTAGTATAAAAAGACTAGCGGGAGGGCCCAAAAACATTCAGTACTTC.